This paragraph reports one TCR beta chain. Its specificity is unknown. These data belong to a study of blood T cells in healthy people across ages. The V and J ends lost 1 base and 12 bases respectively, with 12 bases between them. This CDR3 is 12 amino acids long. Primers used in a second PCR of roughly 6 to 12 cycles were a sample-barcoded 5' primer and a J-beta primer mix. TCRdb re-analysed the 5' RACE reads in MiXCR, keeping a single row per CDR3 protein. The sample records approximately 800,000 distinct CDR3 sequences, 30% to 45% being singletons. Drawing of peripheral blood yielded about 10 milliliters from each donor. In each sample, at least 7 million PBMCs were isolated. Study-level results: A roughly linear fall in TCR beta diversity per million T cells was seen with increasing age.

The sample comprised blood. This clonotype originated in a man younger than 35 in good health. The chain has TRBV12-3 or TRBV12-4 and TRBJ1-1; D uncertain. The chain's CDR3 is CASSLDPLRTFF. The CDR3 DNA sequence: TGTGCCAGCAGTTTAGATCCACTTAGGACTTTCTTT.